This note documents a single T cell receptor (beta chain) sequence. The entry originates in a study of blood T cell repertoires in COVID-19. Across the study: Samples came from the United States, Italy and Spain, spanning acute and convalescent COVID-19. Sources were T cells, B-cell-depleted T cells, or PBMCs; the material itself was cDNA or gDNA.

Profiled with immunoSEQ multiplex PCR; TCRdb holds only in-frame clones, not every one. The sample lists 200,000 to 250,000 clones; approximately 86% were seen once. CDR3 length: 12 residues. CDR1 LNHDA and CDR2 SQIVND come from the germline V gene (reference sequence). V lost 3 bases and J 8 bases, leaving 7 bases between the germline ends. In terms of age and location, participants ranged from roughly 18 to 90 years and lived in around 22 US areas. Cohort placement rested on clinical history that participants reported themselves. Sequencing was performed on PBMCs or T cells enriched from blood (not recorded which). The rearrangement links TRBV19 to TRBJ1-4; D is unclear. This TCR came from a woman aged 25-40 years who had been exposed to COVID-19. CDR3 bases: TGTGCCAGTAGTATCCAAGAGGAAAAACTGTTTTTT. As protein: CASSIQEEKLFF. Together with reference TRBV19 and TRBJ1-4, the CDR3 gives the full variable domain: DGGITQSPKYLFRKEGQNVTLSCEQNLNHDAMYWYRQDPGQGLRLIYYSQIVNDFQKGDIAEGYSVSREKKESFPLTVTSAQKNPTAFYLCASSIQEEKLFFGSGTQLSVL.